These T cell receptor beta chains were read from a single sample in a study of shared clonotypes between healthy human individuals. Sequenced by immunoSEQ multiplex PCR; TCRdb stores in-frame clones only, minus some. The data show around 1.9 million clones, 90% to 95% seen once. Input material: naive CD8+ T cells from PBMCs. These receptors were taken from a young man in good health. Some clones in this sample may be carry-over from other donors' samples. Each CDR3 is given with its conserved first and last residue. The D gene is left open where the match is weak. Size is omitted from some rows. Given values are once, few, many or a class for expanded clones.

cdr3_nt cdr3_aa v_call clone_size j_call d_call
TGTGCCAGTAGTCCCGGGACTAGCGGGAGCTCCTACAATGAGCAGTTCTTC CASSPGTSGSSYNEQFF TRBV19 NA TRBJ2-1 TRBD2
TGTGCCAGCACCCTCCTGGGCAATCAGCCCCAGCATTTT CASTLLGNQPQHF TRBV28 NA TRBJ1-5 NA
TGTGCCAGCAGCCTAGACTTTGGCCACGAGCAGTACTTC CASSLDFGHEQYF TRBV14 NA TRBJ2-7 NA
TGTGCCAGCAGTTACTCTTGGGGCTACTCCTACAATGAGCAGTTCTTC CASSYSWGYSYNEQFF TRBV6-5 NA TRBJ2-1 NA
TGTGCCAGTACCCCTTGGCCTGTAGATGGGGCCAACGTCCTGACTTTC CASTPWPVDGANVLTF TRBV19 NA TRBJ2-6 NA
TGTGCCAGCACCTCCCGGGACTGGACCCCGGGTGAGCAGTTCTTC CASTSRDWTPGEQFF TRBV7-9 NA TRBJ2-1 NA
TGTGCCAGCAGTTTCCGGGACAGGGAATACAATGAGCAGTTCTTC CASSFRDREYNEQFF TRBV5-6 NA TRBJ2-1 TRBD1
TGCAGCGTTGAAGATCGGGCAGAGACCTACGAGCAGTACTTC CSVEDRAETYEQYF TRBV29-1 NA TRBJ2-7 NA
TGCAGCGTTGGCCAGAATTACTACGAGCAGTACTTC CSVGQNYYEQYF TRBV29-1 NA TRBJ2-7 NA
TGTGCCAGCAGCTCAGTCGAGGGTTGGGGCTATGGCTACACCTTC CASSSVEGWGYGYTF TRBV5-6 NA TRBJ1-2 NA
TGTGCCAGCAGTGTGGACCTCGACAGGATCTACACCGGGGAGCTGTTTTTT CASSVDLDRIYTGELFF TRBV9 NA TRBJ2-2 NA
TGTGCCATCAGTAGGACAGTACCCTCTGGAAACACCATATATTTT CAISRTVPSGNTIYF TRBV10-3 NA TRBJ1-3 NA
TGTGCCAGCAGCCCCCGAGAGGCTGGGGCCAACGTCCTGGCTTTC CASSPREAGANVLAF TRBV7-9 NA TRBJ2-6 NA
TGTGCCAGCAGTCTCTACAATGAGCAGTTCTTC CASSLYNEQFF TRBV28 NA TRBJ2-1 NA
TGTGCCAGCAGCCAAGGGTTTAGCACTGAAGCTTTCTTT CASSQGFSTEAFF TRBV14 NA TRBJ1-1 NA
TGCGCCAGCAGCCAAGATCGGAGAGACAGGGGTGCAACTAATGAAAAACTGTTTTTT CASSQDRRDRGATNEKLFF TRBV4-3 NA TRBJ1-4 TRBD1
TGTGCCAGCAGCTTAAGGGATAGCTCCTACAATGAGCAGTTCTTC CASSLRDSSYNEQFF TRBV7-2 NA TRBJ2-1 NA
TGTGCTAGTGGTTTGTCCTCCAGGGGGACCAATGAGCAGTTCTTC CASGLSSRGTNEQFF TRBV12-5 once TRBJ2-1 TRBD1
TGTGCCAGCAGCTTGCGACTAGCGGACAATGAGCAGTTCTTC CASSLRLADNEQFF TRBV27 NA TRBJ2-1 TRBD2
TGTGCCAGCAGTGAACCAGACTCCTACAATGAGCAGTTCTTC CASSEPDSYNEQFF TRBV25-1 NA TRBJ2-1 NA
TGTGCCAGCAGCCGAGAGCCCAAACAGCCCCAGCATTTT CASSREPKQPQHF TRBV2 NA TRBJ1-5 NA
TGTGCCAGCAGTTTTAGGGAGCGGCTAGCGGAATTTAATGAGCAGTTCTTC CASSFRERLAEFNEQFF TRBV27 NA TRBJ2-1 TRBD2
TGCGCCAGCAGCCAAGACGAGGGCACCGGGGAGCTGTTTTTT CASSQDEGTGELFF TRBV4-3 NA TRBJ2-2 NA
TGTGCCAGCAGCGGGACAGCCTACAATGAGCAGTTCTTC CASSGTAYNEQFF TRBV9 once TRBJ2-1 NA
TGTGCCAGCAGCTATCAGGGGAGCACAGATACGCAGTATTTT CASSYQGSTDTQYF TRBV6-6 once TRBJ2-3 NA
TGTGCCAGCTCACAGGGAAACTACGAGCAGTACTTC CASSQGNYEQYF TRBV18 NA TRBJ2-7 NA
TGTGCCAGCAGTCCCTCCGGCTCCTACGAGCAGTACTTC CASSPSGSYEQYF TRBV28 once TRBJ2-7 NA
TGCGCCAGCAGCCTCGAGAGGGGCCGTTCCTACGAGCAGTACTTC CASSLERGRSYEQYF TRBV4-1 NA TRBJ2-7 NA
TGTGCCAGCAGGTCTAGCGGGAGGGCCGTTTCTGGGGCCAACGTCCTGACTTTC CASRSSGRAVSGANVLTF TRBV27 NA TRBJ2-6 TRBD2
TGTGCCAGCAGCTTAGGGGCAGACGAGCAGTACTTC CASSLGADEQYF TRBV7-9 NA TRBJ2-7 NA
TGTGCCAGCAGCTCGACCCAGGGGAACACCGGGGAGCTGTTTTTT CASSSTQGNTGELFF TRBV11-2 once TRBJ2-2 NA
TGTGCCTGGAGTATCGTCGCTAGCGGGGGCTACAATGAGCAGTTCTTC CAWSIVASGGYNEQFF TRBV30 NA TRBJ2-1 TRBD2
TGTGCCAGCAGTTGGTTACAGAGTGACGAAGCTTTCTTT CASSWLQSDEAFF TRBV27 NA TRBJ1-1 NA
TGTGCCAGCAGTTTAAGATATGCGGCGAGAGATACGCAGTATTTT CASSLRYAARDTQYF TRBV27 NA TRBJ2-3 NA
TGTGCCAGCAGCTTAGGTCTAGATACGCAGTATTTT CASSLGLDTQYF TRBV7-2 NA TRBJ2-3 NA
TGTGCCAGCAGTTTTCGTGACCATGAGCAGTTCTTC CASSFRDHEQFF TRBV28 NA TRBJ2-1 NA
TGCGCCAGCAGCTTGGTAGGGGGCTACGAGCAGTACTTC CASSLVGGYEQYF TRBV5-1 NA TRBJ2-7 NA
TGTGCCAGCAGCGTCGACAGTAATGAGCAGTTCTTC CASSVDSNEQFF TRBV9 NA TRBJ2-1 NA
TGTGCCAGCAGTTTAGGCGAGCGACAGGGGGTTTTTGGCTACACCTTC CASSLGERQGVFGYTF TRBV27 NA TRBJ1-2 TRBD1
TGTGCCTGGACGGGGTTCCAAATTACTAACTATGGCTACACCTTC CAWTGFQITNYGYTF TRBV30 NA TRBJ1-2 NA
TGTGCCTGGGACGTCGGGGCTCTCACAGATACGCAGTATTTT CAWDVGALTDTQYF TRBV30 NA TRBJ2-3 NA
TGCGCCAGCAGCCAAGTTGGGTATGGGAACACTGAAGCTTTCTTT CASSQVGYGNTEAFF TRBV4-1 NA TRBJ1-1 NA
TGTGCCAGCAGCCCCCGGGACTCCCCCTACGAGCAGTACTTC CASSPRDSPYEQYF TRBV4-2 NA TRBJ2-7 NA
TGCGCCAGCAGCCCCCGTTTGGGCGACTACGAGCAGTACTTC CASSPRLGDYEQYF TRBV4-3 NA TRBJ2-7 NA
TGTGCCAGCAGGGGGGCGTCCTACGAGCAGTACTTC CASRGASYEQYF TRBV27 NA TRBJ2-7 NA
TGCGCCAGCAGCTTCGCGCGGGGCTTGAGCCCCGGGGAGCTGTTTTTT CASSFARGLSPGELFF TRBV5-1 once TRBJ2-2 NA
TGTGCCAGCAGCTTAGGTTCCCTGTACGAGCAGTACTTC CASSLGSLYEQYF TRBV7-6 NA TRBJ2-7 NA
TGTGCCAGCAGCTTATCGGGCGGTTGGGAGACCCAGTACTTC CASSLSGGWETQYF TRBV11-2 NA TRBJ2-5 NA
TGTGCCAGCTCAGTGAGGGGATGGAGCTATGGCTACACCTTC CASSVRGWSYGYTF TRBV18 NA TRBJ1-2 NA
TGTGCCACCAGCAGCAAACCAGGAGCCTACGAGCAGTACTTC CATSSKPGAYEQYF TRBV15 NA TRBJ2-7 NA
TGTGCCTGGAGTGGGCGAGTCTACAATGAGCAGTTCTTC CAWSGRVYNEQFF TRBV30 NA TRBJ2-1 NA
TGTGCCAGCAGTCCTTTGTACCGGGCAAAGGCCTACAATGAGCAGTTCTTC CASSPLYRAKAYNEQFF TRBV28 NA TRBJ2-1 NA
TGTGCCAGCAGCGTAGGACGGGCCCAGGGGACCGGGGAGCTGTTTTTT CASSVGRAQGTGELFF TRBV9 NA TRBJ2-2 NA
TGTGCCAGCAGATTAGGAGCAGGACCAATAGGCTCCTACAATGAGCAGTTCTTC CASRLGAGPIGSYNEQFF TRBV27 NA TRBJ2-1 NA
TGTGCCAGCAGCGAGGTGGGGGTAGCCAAAAACATTCAGTACTTC CASSEVGVAKNIQYF TRBV9 NA TRBJ2-4 NA